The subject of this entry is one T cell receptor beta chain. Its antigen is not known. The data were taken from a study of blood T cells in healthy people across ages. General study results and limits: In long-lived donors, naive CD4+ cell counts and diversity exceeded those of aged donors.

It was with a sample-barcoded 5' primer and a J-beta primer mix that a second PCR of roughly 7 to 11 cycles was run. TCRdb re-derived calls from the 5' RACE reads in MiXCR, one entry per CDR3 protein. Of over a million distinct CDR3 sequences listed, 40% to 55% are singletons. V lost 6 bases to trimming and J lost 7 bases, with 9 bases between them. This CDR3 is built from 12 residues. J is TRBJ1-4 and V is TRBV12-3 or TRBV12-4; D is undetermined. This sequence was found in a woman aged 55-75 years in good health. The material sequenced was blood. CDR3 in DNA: TGTGCCAGCAGGGGGATGAGTGAAAAACTGTTTTTT. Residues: CASRGMSEKLFF.